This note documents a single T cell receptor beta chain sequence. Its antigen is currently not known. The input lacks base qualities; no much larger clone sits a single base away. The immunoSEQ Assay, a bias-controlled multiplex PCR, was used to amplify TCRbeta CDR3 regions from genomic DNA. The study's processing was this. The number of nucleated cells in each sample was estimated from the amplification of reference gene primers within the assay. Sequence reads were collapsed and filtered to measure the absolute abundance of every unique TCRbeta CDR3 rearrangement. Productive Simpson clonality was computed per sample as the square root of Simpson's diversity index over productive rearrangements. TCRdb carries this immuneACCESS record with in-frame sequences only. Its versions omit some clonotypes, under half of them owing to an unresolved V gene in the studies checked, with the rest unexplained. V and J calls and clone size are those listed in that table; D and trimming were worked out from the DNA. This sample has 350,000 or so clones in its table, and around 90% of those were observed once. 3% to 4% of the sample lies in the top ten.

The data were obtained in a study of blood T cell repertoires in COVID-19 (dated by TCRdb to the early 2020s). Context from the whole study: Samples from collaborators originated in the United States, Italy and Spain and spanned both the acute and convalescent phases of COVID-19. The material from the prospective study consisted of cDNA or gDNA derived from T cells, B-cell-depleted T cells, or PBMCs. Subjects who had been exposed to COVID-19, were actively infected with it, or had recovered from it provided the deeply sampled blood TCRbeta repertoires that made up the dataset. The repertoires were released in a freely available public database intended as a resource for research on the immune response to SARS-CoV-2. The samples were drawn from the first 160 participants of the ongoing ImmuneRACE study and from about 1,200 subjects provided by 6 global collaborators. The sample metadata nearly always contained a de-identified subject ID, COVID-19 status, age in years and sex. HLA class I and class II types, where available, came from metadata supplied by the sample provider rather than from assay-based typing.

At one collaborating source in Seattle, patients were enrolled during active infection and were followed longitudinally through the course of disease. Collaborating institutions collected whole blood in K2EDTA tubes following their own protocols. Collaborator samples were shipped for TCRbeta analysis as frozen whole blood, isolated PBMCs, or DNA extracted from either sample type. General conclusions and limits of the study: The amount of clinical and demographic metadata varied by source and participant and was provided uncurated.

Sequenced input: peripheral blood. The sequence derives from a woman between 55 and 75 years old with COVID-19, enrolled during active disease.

In nucleotide form, the sequence is TGTGCCAGCAGCTACCGACAGGGGAGATTTGGCTACACCTTC. Its translation reads: CASSYRQGRFGYTF. The rearranged segments are TRBV3-1 (or the pseudogene TRBV3-2) and TRBJ1-2; 8 bases in between match TRBD1. V is pruned by 5 bases and J by 7 bases, leaving 9 bases of the junction without a gene match. The CDR3, cysteine through phenylalanine, is 14 amino acids long. Only the CDR3 portion is preserved as DNA: 42 bases, with reading frame beginning at the first base. The germline V gene (reference sequence) specifies LGHDT as CDR1 and YNNKEL as CDR2.